This T cell receptor beta chain was sequenced in a study of blood T cell repertoires in COVID-19 (dated by TCRdb to 2019 to 2021). Broadly, across the study: Samples covering the acute and convalescent phases of COVID-19 were provided by collaborators in the United States, Italy and Spain. Where HLA class I and class II types were available, the types were taken from metadata supplied by the sample provider, not from assay-based typing. Deeply sampled blood TCRbeta repertoires from subjects exposed to, actively infected with, or recovered from COVID-19 were included in the dataset. The prospective study material was composed of cDNA or gDNA derived from T cells, B-cell-depleted T cells, or PBMCs. A freely available public database, intended as a resource for researchers studying the immune response to SARS-CoV-2, is where the repertoires were released. Samples were obtained from the ongoing ImmuneRACE study (first 160 participants) and from some 1,300 subjects provided by 6 global collaborators. Nearly every sample came with metadata listing a de-identified subject ID, COVID-19 status, age in years and sex.

For this clone: Which antigen it targets is not known. Base qualities are not at hand, and no much larger clone is one base apart.

V has 5 bases trimmed and J has 7 bases trimmed; junction bases matching no gene number 9. From cysteine to phenylalanine, the CDR3 is 15 amino acids long. Only the CDR3 DNA stays, 45 bases, in frame from base 1. Taken from the germline V gene, the CDR1 and CDR2 loops are MNHEY and SVGAGI. The study at large found these results: How much clinical and demographic metadata was included differed by source and by participant, and the metadata was provided uncurated.

The immunoSEQ Assay, a bias-controlled multiplex PCR, was used to amplify TCRbeta CDR3 regions from genomic DNA. The original methods were these. Nucleated cell counts per sample were estimated from amplification of reference gene primers within the assay. To quantify the absolute abundance of each unique TCRbeta CDR3 rearrangement, sequence reads were collapsed and filtered. For each sample, productive Simpson clonality was calculated as the square root of Simpson's diversity index over productive rearrangements. TCRdb stores this immuneACCESS table with in-frame sequences only. Part of the clones is absent; in the studies checked, under half of the shortfall reflects unresolved V genes, and no reason is known for the rest. V and J calls and clone size are as listed in that table; D and trimming were resolved from the DNA. This sample lists about 120,000 clones; about nine tenths were detected once. The ten largest make up approximately 8% of the sample.

Another Seattle source contributed samples from volunteer blood donors who had recovered from COVID-19. Collaborating institutions collected whole blood in K2EDTA tubes following their own protocols. For TCRbeta analysis, collaborators shipped samples in one of three forms: frozen whole blood, isolated PBMCs, or DNA extracted from either of those sample types. The rearrangement combines TRBV6-5 with TRBJ1-5, with 9 middle bases fitting TRBD1. The TCR comes from a man aged 65 to 85 who had recovered from COVID-19. Sample: peripheral blood. The DNA is TGTGCCAGCAGTCAGGGACAGGGACCCGGACAGCCCCAGCATTTT. This sequence encodes CASSQGQGPGQPQHF.